This passage covers 3 T cell receptor beta chains from one sample sequenced in a study of tumour-infiltrating T cells in Burkitt lymphoma (TCRdb year 2020). Library construction relied on the immunoSEQ multiplex PCR assay. In its TCRdb copy, this immuneACCESS table keeps in-frame sequences only and misses some clones. Where compared with another copy, unresolved V genes explain less than half of these, and the others have no known cause. Within this sample are some 15,000 clones, with about 33% of them counted one time only. The ten largest clonotypes hold around 6.5% of the sample. Material: tumor tissue. All receptors come from a human donor with diffuse large B-cell lymphoma.

This chain connects TRBV6-5 to TRBJ2-1; possibly TRBD2 for D (6 bases). V lost 0 bases and J lost 0, with 9 bases in between. Germline V gene lookup returns CDR1 MNHEY and CDR2 SVGAGI. The CDR3 has 16 amino acids. The CDR3 nucleotides are TGTGCCAGCAGTTACTCAGGAGGGAGCTCCTACAATGAGCAGTTCTTC. It encodes CASSYSGGSSYNEQFF.

Only a few counts were recorded for this clone. V and J are TRBV19 and TRBJ1-5; TRBD1 aligns across 7 bases. After removal of 8 bases from V and 0 bases from J, the junction contained 7 bases not matched to a gene. Germline CDR1 is LNHDA and CDR2 is SQIVND (reference sequence). The CDR3 length is 15 residues. The CDR3 DNA is TGTGCCAGTCTGAACAGGGGCCCTAGCAATCAGCCCCAGCATTTT. Translation: CASLNRGPSNQPQHF.

This sequence joins TRBV6-5 and TRBJ2-1; 7 nucleotides align to TRBD2. The CDR3 runs 12 residues. V shed 5 bases, J shed 7 bases, and the junction held 2 bases outside the gene matches. Germline CDR1 and CDR2: MNHEY and SVGAGI. In DNA, the CDR3 is TGTGCCAGCAGTCTAGCGGCGAATGAGCAGTTCTTC. It yields the protein CASSLAANEQFF.